The 14 T cell receptor beta chains given below trace back to one sample, sequenced in a study of PD-1 blockade in classical Hodgkin lymphoma. Profiling relied on immunoSEQ multiplex PCR, and the TCRdb table lists in-frame clones only, not all of them. Among roughly 20,000 clones listed, roughly 90% were seen once. Sample time point: newly diagnosed, previously untreated cHL patient sample. Magnetic depletion of unwanted cells isolated CD4+ T cells from thawed PBMCs. Specimen: CD4+ T cells from blood. Source of these receptors: a human donor with classical Hodgkin lymphoma.

This sequence joins TRBV5-4 and TRBJ2-7; no reliable D call. CDR3 length equals 15 residues. Germline V gives CDR1 SGHNT, CDR2 YYREEE (reference sequence). Trimming took off 4 bases at V and 2 bases at J, with 16 bases between the two ends. CDR3 nucleotides: TGTGCCAGCAGCCCAACCCAGACACAAACCTACGAGCAGTACTTC. This codes for CASSPTQTQTYEQYF.

The CDR3 DNA is TGTGCCAGCAGTGACAGGGGGTTCTATGGCTACACCTTC. Its translation is CASSDRGFYGYTF. The chain uses TRBV25-1 and TRBJ1-2; 7 nucleotides agree with TRBD1. Trimming at V came to 3 bases and at J to 4 bases, leaving 2 bases not matched to a gene. The germline V gene encodes CDR1 MGHDK and CDR2 SYGVNS. The CDR3 contains 13 residues.

The V gene is TRBV20-1, the J gene TRBJ2-3; no definite D call. Trimming removed 4 bases from V and 1 base from J, with 3 bases in between. This CDR3 is built from 11 residues. The V gene's germline CDR1 is DFQATT and CDR2 SNEGSKA (reference sequence). In DNA form, the CDR3 reads TGCAGTGCTACTGGCACAGATACGCAGTATTTT. It specifies CSATGTDTQYF.

The chain recombines TRBV5-1 with TRBJ2-1; TRBD2 aligns across 14 bases. The germline V gene has CDR1 SGHRS and CDR2 YFSETQ. The CDR3 consists of 15 residues. V dropped 4 bases and J dropped 9; count of bases not matched to a gene: 6. Here the CDR3 reads CASSPGLAGASEQFF. Here the CDR3 DNA reads TGCGCCAGCAGCCCGGGACTAGCGGGAGCTAGTGAGCAGTTCTTC.

This chain joins TRBV28 and TRBJ2-7, with TRBD2 matching over 11 bases. J gave up 4 bases and V 2 bases, and 10 bases lay outside the gene matches. The CDR3 has 17 amino acids. Germline-derived CDR1 and CDR2 are MDHEN and SYDVKM. The CDR3 DNA follows: TGTGCCAGCAGTTTAGATCGGGCTAGCGGGAGGTCTTACGAGCAGTACTTC. Protein product: CASSLDRASGRSYEQYF. Using reference TRBV28 and TRBJ2-7 for the parts outside the CDR3, the full variable domain is DVKVTQSSRYLVKRTGEKVFLECVQDMDHENMFWYRQDPGLGLRLIYFSYDVKMKEKGDIPEGYSVSREKKERFSLILESASTNQTSMYLCASSLDRASGRSYEQYFGPGTRLTVT.

This chain uses TRBV2 with TRBJ2-1; the D gene is possibly TRBD1 (7 bases). Trimming stripped 11 bases from V and 2 bases from J, with 19 bases between. The CDR3 consists of 15 residues. Germline CDR1 SNHLY, CDR2 FYNNEI. As DNA, the CDR3 is TGTGCCCAAGCAGGAGGGGGCTCCACCTACAATGAGCAGTTCTTC. It codes for CAQAGGGSTYNEQFF.

This clone was found once. The chain recombines TRBV5-6 with TRBJ1-1, with D possibly TRBD1 on 6 matching bases. CDR1 is SGHDT, CDR2 YYEEEE, per germline. V lost 2 bases and J 5 bases, leaving 19 bases between the germline ends. This CDR3 is built from 16 residues. The CDR3 is CASSFEWGRRGTEAFF. As DNA, the CDR3 is TGTGCCAGCAGCTTTGAATGGGGGCGAAGGGGGACTGAAGCTTTCTTT.

The chain uses TRBV5-4 and TRBJ1-6, with 7 bases aligning to TRBD1. Trimming took 4 bases from V and 5 from J; bases not matched to a gene: 9. CDR1 and CDR2 (germline): SGHNT, YYREEE (reference sequence). The CDR3 runs 16 residues. CDR3 DNA: TGTGCCAGCAGCGATACCAGGGGGATAGATAATTCACCCCTCCACTTT. It specifies CASSDTRGIDNSPLHF.

V usage is TRBV7-2 and J usage is TRBJ2-7, with D perhaps matching TRBD2 (6 bases). The CDR3 has 14 residues. Germline V gene data show CDR1 as SGHTA and CDR2 as FQGNSA. The V end lost 6 bases, the J end lost 6 bases, and 18 bases lay between the germline ends. The CDR3 spells CASRPGGNIGEQYF. Here the CDR3 DNA reads TGTGCCAGCAGACCAGGAGGGAATATTGGCGAGCAGTACTTC.

The chain employs TRBV7-2 and TRBJ1-1; D not certain. Trimming took 2 bases from V and 8 from J, leaving 9 bases between them. The CDR3 covers 12 residues. The germline V gene encodes CDR1 SGHTA and CDR2 FQGNSA. The CDR3 nucleotides are TGTGCCAGCAGCTTAAGGCGAGGGGAAGCTTTCTTT. The encoded protein is CASSLRRGEAFF.

The chain uses TRBV7-2 and TRBJ1-2; 10 bases are shared with TRBD1. This CDR3 has 13 amino acids. V was pared by 3 bases and J by 13 bases, with 8 bases of the junction left unmatched. CDR1 and CDR2 from the germline V gene are SGHTA and FQGNSA. Written as DNA, the CDR3 is TGTGCCAGCAGCTTGGTTTGGACAGGGGGAGTCACCTTC. Its protein product is CASSLVWTGGVTF.

This chain uses TRBV5-4 with TRBJ1-5, with TRBD1 identical over 10 bases. Germline CDR1 is SGHNT and CDR2 is YYREEE (reference sequence). The CDR3 is 13 residues long. V shed 9 bases and J 5 bases; nucleotides not matched to a gene: 5. The chain's CDR3 is CATPGTGDQPQHF. The CDR3 nucleotides read TGTGCCACCCCGGGGACAGGGGATCAGCCCCAGCATTTT.

The rearrangement joins TRBV30 to TRBJ1-3; TRBD1 matches at 7 bases. From germline, CDR1 is GTSNPN and CDR2 SVGIG (reference sequence). The V gene end was trimmed by 5 bases and the J gene end by 7 bases; junction bases not matched to a gene: 5. The CDR3 loop spans 12 amino acids. The chain's CDR3 is CAWDRAGNTIYF. The CDR3 DNA follows: TGTGCCTGGGACAGGGCGGGGAACACCATATATTTT. Together with reference TRBV30 and TRBJ1-3, the CDR3 gives the full variable domain: SQTIHQWPATLVQPVGSPLSLECTVEGTSNPNLYWYRQAAGRGLQLLFYSVGIGQISSEVPQNLSASRPQDRQFILSSKKLLLSDSGFYLCAWDRAGNTIYFGEGSWLTVV.

This clone was picked up one time. The V and J genes are TRBV12-5 and TRBJ2-3, with TRBD1 identical over 7 bases. CDR1 is LGHNT, CDR2 FRNRAP, per germline. V lost 1 base to trimming and J lost 5 bases; unmatched junction nucleotides: 15. The CDR3 runs to 18 residues. The CDR3 loop reads CASGLATGTAKGKDTQYF. In DNA form, the CDR3 reads TGTGCTAGTGGTTTGGCCACCGGGACAGCGAAGGGGAAAGATACGCAGTATTTT. Combining the CDR3 with reference TRBV12-5 and TRBJ2-3 gives the whole variable domain DARVTQTPRHKVTEMGQEVTMRCQPILGHNTVFWYRQTMMQGLELLAYFRNRAPLDDSGMPKDRFSAEMPDATLATLKIQPSEPRDSAVYFCASGLATGTAKGKDTQYFGPGTRLTVL.